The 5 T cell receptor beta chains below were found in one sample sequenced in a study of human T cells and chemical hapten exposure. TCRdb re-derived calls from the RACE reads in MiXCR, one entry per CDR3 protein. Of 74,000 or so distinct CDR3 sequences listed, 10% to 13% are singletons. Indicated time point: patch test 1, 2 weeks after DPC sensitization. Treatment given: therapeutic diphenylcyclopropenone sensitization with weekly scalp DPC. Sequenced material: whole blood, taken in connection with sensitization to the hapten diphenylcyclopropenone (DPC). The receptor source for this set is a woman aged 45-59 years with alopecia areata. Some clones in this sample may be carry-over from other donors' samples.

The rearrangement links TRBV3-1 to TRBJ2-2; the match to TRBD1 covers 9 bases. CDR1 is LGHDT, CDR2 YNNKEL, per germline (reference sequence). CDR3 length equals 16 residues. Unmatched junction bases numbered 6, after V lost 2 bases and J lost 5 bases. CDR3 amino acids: CASSQRIGTGTGELFF. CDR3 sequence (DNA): TGTGCCAGCAGCCAACGTATCGGGACAGGGACCGGGGAGCTGTTTTTT.

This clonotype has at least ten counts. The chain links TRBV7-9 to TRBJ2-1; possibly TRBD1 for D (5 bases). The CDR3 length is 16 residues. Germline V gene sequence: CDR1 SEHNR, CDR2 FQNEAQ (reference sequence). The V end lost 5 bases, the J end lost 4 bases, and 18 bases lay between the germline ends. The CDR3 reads CASSLLQGKAYNEQFF. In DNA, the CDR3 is TGTGCCAGCAGCCTCCTCCAGGGAAAGGCTTACAATGAGCAGTTCTTC.

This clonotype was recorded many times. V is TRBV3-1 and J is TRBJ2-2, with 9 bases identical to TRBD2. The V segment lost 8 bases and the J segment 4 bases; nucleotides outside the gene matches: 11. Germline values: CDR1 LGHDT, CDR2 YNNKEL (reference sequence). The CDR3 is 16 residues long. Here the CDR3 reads CASGFTAGGPTGELFF. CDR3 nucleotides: TGTGCCAGCGGTTTCACGGCGGGAGGGCCCACCGGGGAGCTGTTTTTT.

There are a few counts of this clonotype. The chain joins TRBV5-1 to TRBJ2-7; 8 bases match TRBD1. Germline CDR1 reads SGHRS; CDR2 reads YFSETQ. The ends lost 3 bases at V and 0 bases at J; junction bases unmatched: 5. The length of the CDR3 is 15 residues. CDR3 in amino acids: CASSSGQGYSYEQYF. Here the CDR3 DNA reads TGCGCCAGCAGCTCCGGACAGGGATACTCCTACGAGCAGTACTTC.

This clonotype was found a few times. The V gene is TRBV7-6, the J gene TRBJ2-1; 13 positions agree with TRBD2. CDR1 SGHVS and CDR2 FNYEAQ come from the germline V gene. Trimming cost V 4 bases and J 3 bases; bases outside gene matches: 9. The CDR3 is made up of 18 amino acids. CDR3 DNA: TGTGCCAGCAGCTCCTTCCCCGGGACTAGCGGGATCTACAATGAGCAGTTCTTC. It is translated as CASSSFPGTSGIYNEQFF.